This T cell receptor beta chain was sequenced for a study of shared clonotypes between healthy human individuals. CDR1 MNHNY and CDR2 SVGAGI come from the germline V gene (reference sequence). CDR3 length equals 14 residues. The V end lost 1 base, the J end lost 5 bases, and 8 bases lay between the germline ends. Sequenced by immunoSEQ multiplex PCR; TCRdb stores in-frame clones only, minus some. The sample contains 2.3 million or so clones, 90% to 95% of which appear only once. The sample taken for sequencing was naive CD4+ T cells from PBMCs. This sample's subset: CD45RA+ positively selected. The clonotype was recovered from a man between 18 and 35 years old in good health. Some clones in this sample may be carry-over from other donors' samples. V and J are TRBV6-6 and TRBJ2-2, with D possibly being TRBD1 (5 bases). DNA of the CDR3: TGTGCCAGCAGTTACTTCGCAGGGACCGGGGAGCTGTTTTTT. Protein: CASSYFAGTGELFF.